This record looks at one TCR beta chain sequence and its context. At the DNA level, this CDR3 is encoded by other sequences in the same sample as well. Naive CD8 isolation took CD45RO-negative cells positively selected for CCR7 and excluded terminally differentiated effector memory CD45RA+ cells. These data originate in a study of shared clonotypes between healthy human individuals. Study background: Plates per donor: three CD4 naive, three CD4 memory, two CD8 naive, one CD8 memory.

Assay: immunoSEQ multiplex PCR; the TCRdb copy retains only in-frame clones and omits some. Of 1.5 million to 2.5 million clones listed, about 95% are singletons. The sample taken for sequencing was naive CD8+ T cells sorted from blood. The origin of this receptor is a man aged 18 to 35 in good health.

This CDR3 is CASSSGEYGYTF. As DNA, the CDR3 is TGTGCCAGCAGCTCTGGGGAGTATGGCTACACCTTC. The genes are TRBV7-9 and TRBJ1-2; D is unclear. From germline, CDR1 is SEHNR and CDR2 FQNEAQ (reference sequence). V was pared by 4 bases and J by 5 bases, with 8 bases between. The CDR3 loop spans 12 amino acids.